This T cell receptor (beta chain) came from a study of cytomegalovirus exposure and HLA in healthy donors. V was trimmed by 3 bases and J by 5 bases, leaving 17 bases between them. This CDR3 is 16 amino acids long. Looked up from germline, CDR1 is ENHRY and CDR2 is SYGVKD. The PCR contained 60 Vbeta and 13 Jbeta primers. Clones were read by immunoSEQ multiplex PCR, and TCRdb kept only the in-frame ones, dropping some. The table shows 200,000 or so clones, with 75% to 90% occurring only once. This chain links TRBV10-3 with TRBJ2-1; D is unresolved. Sequenced: PBMCs. The sequence came from a woman between 50 and 59 years old in good health and CMV-seropositive. The CDR3 region has the DNA TGTGCCATCAGTGATAGTCGAGGATATGAGGACAATGAGCAGTTCTTC. It yields the protein CAISDSRGYEDNEQFF.